The T cell receptor beta chain described here comes from a study of blood T cell repertoires in COVID-19. Germline assignment: CDR1 KGHSH and CDR2 LQKENI. This CDR3 comprises 15 residues. V lost 5 bases and J lost 4; bases outside the gene matches: 8. Original analysis: Amplification of reference gene primers provided the estimated nucleated cell counts. Measured with immunoSEQ multiplex PCR; TCRdb has only the in-frame clones, and not every one. The V and J calls and clone size come from that table; D and trimming were worked out from the DNA. Of some 170,000 clones listed, about 79% are singletons. Living in 24 US areas, the participants were between roughly 18 and 90 years of age. Clinical history as reported by participants underpinned cohort assignment. Recovered status in Cohort 3 required two negative PCRs, clearance, or symptom resolution.

The sequencing input was PBMCs or T cells enriched from blood (not recorded which). This rearrangement joins TRBV18 to TRBJ1-3, with 7 nucleotides matching TRBD1. This receptor was taken from a man between 45 and 60 years old who had recovered from COVID-19. The CDR3 nucleotides are TGTGCCAGCTCAGCCGGGACAGCAAGCGGAAACACCATATATTTT. Translating gives CASSAGTASGNTIYF. Using reference TRBV18 and TRBJ1-3 for the parts outside the CDR3, the full variable domain is NAGVMQNPRHLVRRRGQEARLRCSPMKGHSHVYWYRQLPEEGLKFMVYLQKENIIDESGMPKERFSAEFPKEGPSILRIQQVVRGDSAAYFCASSAGTASGNTIYFGEGSWLTVV.